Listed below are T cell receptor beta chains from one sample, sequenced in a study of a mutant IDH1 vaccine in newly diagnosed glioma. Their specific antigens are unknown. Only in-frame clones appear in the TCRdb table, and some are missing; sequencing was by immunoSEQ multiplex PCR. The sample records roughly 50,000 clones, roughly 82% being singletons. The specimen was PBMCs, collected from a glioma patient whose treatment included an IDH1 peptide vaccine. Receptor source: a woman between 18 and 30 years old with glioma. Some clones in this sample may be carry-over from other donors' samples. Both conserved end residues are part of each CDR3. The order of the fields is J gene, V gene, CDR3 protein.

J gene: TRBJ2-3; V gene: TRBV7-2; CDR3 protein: CASSSTERTDTQYF
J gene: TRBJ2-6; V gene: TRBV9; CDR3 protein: CASSEGTTSAWGANVLTF
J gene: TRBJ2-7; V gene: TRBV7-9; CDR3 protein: CASSLNSDEYF
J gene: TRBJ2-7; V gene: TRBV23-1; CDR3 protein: CARFYEQYF
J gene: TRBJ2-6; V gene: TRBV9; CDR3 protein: CASMGQGASGANVLTF
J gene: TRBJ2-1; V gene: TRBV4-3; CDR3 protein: CASSQVSGLADEQFF
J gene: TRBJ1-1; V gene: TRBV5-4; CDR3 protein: CASSPADTRNTEAFF
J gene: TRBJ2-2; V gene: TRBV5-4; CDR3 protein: CASSSIGAGELFF
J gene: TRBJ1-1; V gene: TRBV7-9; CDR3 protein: CASSLGLGMNTEAFF
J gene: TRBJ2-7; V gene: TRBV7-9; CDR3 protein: CASSARQGGFEQYF
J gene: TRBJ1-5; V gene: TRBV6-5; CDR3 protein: CASKDGNSNQPQHF
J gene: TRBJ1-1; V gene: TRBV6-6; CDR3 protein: CASSWTGAAMNTEAFF
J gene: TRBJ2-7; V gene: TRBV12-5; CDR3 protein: CASAGDRTYEQYF
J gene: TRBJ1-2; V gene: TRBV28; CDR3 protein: CASSSPGGLRGVGYTF
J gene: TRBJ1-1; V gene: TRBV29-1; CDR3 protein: CSADRKNTEAFF
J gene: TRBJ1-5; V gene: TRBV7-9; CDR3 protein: CASSSVIGQGYNQPQHF
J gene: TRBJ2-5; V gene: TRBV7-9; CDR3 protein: CASSLGGPQETQYF
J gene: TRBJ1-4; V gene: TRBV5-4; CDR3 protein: CASSSRVSGEKLFF
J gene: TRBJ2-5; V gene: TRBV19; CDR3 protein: CASSSAGARETQYF
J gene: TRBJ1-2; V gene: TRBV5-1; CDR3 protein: CASSLAPTEYGYTF
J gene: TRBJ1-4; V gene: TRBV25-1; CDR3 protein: CASSEYRKLFF
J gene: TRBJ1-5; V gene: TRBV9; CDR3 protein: CASSVGSNQPQHF
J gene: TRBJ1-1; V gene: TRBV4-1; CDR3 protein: CASSHIALNTEAFF
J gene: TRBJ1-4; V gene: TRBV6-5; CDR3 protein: CASSYIRGGGEKLFF
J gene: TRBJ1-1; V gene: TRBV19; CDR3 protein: CASRTQGGNTEAFF
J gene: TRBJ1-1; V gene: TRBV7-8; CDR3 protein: CASSLKTNTEAFF
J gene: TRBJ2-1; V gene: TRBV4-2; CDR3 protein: CASSQAFGGASYNEQFF
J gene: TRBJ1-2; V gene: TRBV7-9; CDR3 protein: CASSLVGQGYGYTF
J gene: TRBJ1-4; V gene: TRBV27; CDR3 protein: CASSFRGGGGTNEKLFF
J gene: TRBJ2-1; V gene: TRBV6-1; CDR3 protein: CASSEGVGSYNEQFF
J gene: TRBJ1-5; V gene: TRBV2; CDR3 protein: CASSVRGDQPQHF
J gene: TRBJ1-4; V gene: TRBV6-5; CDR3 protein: CASSSRTAGNEKLFF
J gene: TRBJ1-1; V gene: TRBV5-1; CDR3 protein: CASRPRGRLEAFF
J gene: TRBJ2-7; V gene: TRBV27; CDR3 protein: CASSFGSGVEQYF
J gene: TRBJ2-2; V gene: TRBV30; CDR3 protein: CAYIVLGVSNTGELFF
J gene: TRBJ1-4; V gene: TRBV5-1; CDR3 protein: CASKRNRGEKLFF
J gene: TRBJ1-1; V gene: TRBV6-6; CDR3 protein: CASKTGNTEAFF
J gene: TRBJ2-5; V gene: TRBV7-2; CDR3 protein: CASSLEWGETQYF
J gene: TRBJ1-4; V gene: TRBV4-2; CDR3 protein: CASSQSMQEKLFF
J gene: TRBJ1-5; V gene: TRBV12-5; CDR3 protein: CASGLNQPQHF
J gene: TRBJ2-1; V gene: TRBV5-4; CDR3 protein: CASSPGTGRDEQFF
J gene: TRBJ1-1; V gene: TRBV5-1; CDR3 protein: CASSVQQNTEAFF
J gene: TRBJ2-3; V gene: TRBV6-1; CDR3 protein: CASTPWVLGADTQYF
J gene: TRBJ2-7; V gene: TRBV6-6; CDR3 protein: CASSSSRSYEQYF
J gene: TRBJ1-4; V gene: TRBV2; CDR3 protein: CASTREGLKNEKLFF
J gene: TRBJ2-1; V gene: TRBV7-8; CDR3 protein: CASSSPRTEQFF
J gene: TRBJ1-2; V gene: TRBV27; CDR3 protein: CASSFARNYGYTF
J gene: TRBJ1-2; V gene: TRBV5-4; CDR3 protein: CASSLRQGANYGYTF
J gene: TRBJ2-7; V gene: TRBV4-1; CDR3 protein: CASSHFLQGPSYEQYF
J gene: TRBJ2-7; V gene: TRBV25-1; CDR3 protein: CASSEGQGAYEQYF
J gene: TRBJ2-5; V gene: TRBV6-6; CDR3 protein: CAAGEETQYF
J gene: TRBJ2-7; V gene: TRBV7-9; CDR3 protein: CASSPRDRGNYEQYF
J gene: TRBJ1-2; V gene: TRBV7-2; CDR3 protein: CASSLYPNRADGYTF
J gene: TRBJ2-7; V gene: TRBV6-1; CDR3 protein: CASSEGLTYEQYF
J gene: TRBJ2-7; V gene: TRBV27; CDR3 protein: CASSPLTGTHEQYF